Sequencing of this T cell receptor (beta chain) was carried out in a study of T cells in Graves' hyperthyroidism and ophthalmopathy. About the research overall: Peripheral blood was secured at the point of initial diagnosis, before any treatment. Points from the study as a whole: Separating ophthalmopathy from stable hyperthyroidism was achieved by a 13 V-J model.

Any patient presenting with uncontrolled infection, other autoimmune disease, pregnancy or lactation was left out. The authors took PBMCs from 8 to 10 ml fresh peripheral blood. CDR1 SGHTA and CDR2 FQGTGA come from the germline V gene. Unmatched junction bases numbered 8, after V lost 5 bases and J lost 2 bases. The CDR3 is 16 residues long. The sample holds many counts of this clonotype. Its antigen is undetermined. RNA transcripts were the template for amplifying TCR beta CDR3 regions. Using the HTBI primer set, a first-round RT-PCR was run on the TCR CDR3. TCRdb re-called the multiplex PCR reads through MiXCR, storing one row per CDR3 protein. The sample includes around 370,000 distinct CDR3 sequences, roughly 18% seen only once; the top ten take over 35%.

The chain recombines TRBV7-3 with TRBJ2-7; 11 nucleotides line up with TRBD2. The sample comprised blood. The source is a young man with Graves' ophthalmopathy. Written as DNA, the CDR3 is TGTGCCAGCAGCCAGGGCGGGACTAGCGGCGCCTACGAGCAGTACTTC. Protein product: CASSQGGTSGAYEQYF.